This is a list of T cell receptor beta chains from one sample in a study of sequential checkpoint blockade in melanoma. The data were produced by immunoSEQ multiplex PCR, yet TCRdb's version contains in-frame clones alone and is incomplete. The table has roughly 12,000 clones, 55% to 65% seen once; the top ten hold 20% to 25%. The sample here was CD8+ T cells sorted from blood (inferred from file names), taken from a patient given nivolumab and ipilimumab in sequence. Receptors were obtained from a human donor with melanoma. The CDR3 runs from the conserved cysteine through the conserved F or W. The D gene is left open where the match is weak. Some rows mark clone size as missing; the rest say once, few, many or name a class of expanded clone.

d_call: TRBD1
clone_size: .
j_call: TRBJ1-2
cdr3_length: 17
v_call: TRBV4-2
cdr3_aa: CASSQDEGANWGYGYTF
cdr3_nt: TGTGCCAGCAGCCAAGACGAGGGGGCTAATTGGGGCTATGGCTACACCTTC

d_call: .
clone_size: few
j_call: TRBJ1-1
cdr3_length: 14
v_call: TRBV2
cdr3_aa: CASTPGGPNTEAFF
cdr3_nt: TGTGCCAGCACCCCCGGGGGACCGAACACTGAAGCTTTCTTT

d_call: TRBD1
clone_size: .
j_call: TRBJ1-2
cdr3_length: 15
v_call: TRBV5-5
cdr3_aa: CASSREVTGGYGYTF
cdr3_nt: TGTGCCAGCAGCCGAGAGGTAACAGGGGGCTATGGCTACACCTTC

d_call: TRBD2
clone_size: .
j_call: TRBJ2-2
cdr3_length: 19
v_call: TRBV7-2
cdr3_aa: CASSSRVASGAAGTGELFF
cdr3_nt: TGTGCCAGCAGCTCTAGGGTGGCTAGCGGGGCCGCCGGGACCGGGGAGCTGTTTTTT

d_call: .
clone_size: .
j_call: TRBJ1-2
cdr3_length: 13
v_call: TRBV15
cdr3_aa: CATSRGDLNGYTF
cdr3_nt: TGTGCCACCAGCAGAGGAGATTTAAATGGCTACACCTTC

d_call: TRBD1
clone_size: .
j_call: TRBJ1-2
cdr3_length: 14
v_call: TRBV19
cdr3_aa: CASSNRGLNYGYTF
cdr3_nt: TGTGCCAGTAGCAACAGGGGGCTAAACTATGGCTACACCTTC

d_call: .
clone_size: few
j_call: TRBJ2-5
cdr3_length: 14
v_call: TRBV7-9
cdr3_aa: CASSFPGYGETQYF
cdr3_nt: TGTGCCAGCAGCTTTCCGGGATACGGGGAGACCCAGTACTTC

d_call: .
clone_size: .
j_call: TRBJ1-4
cdr3_length: 17
v_call: TRBV27
cdr3_aa: CASSFLSTDTTNEKLFF
cdr3_nt: TGTGCCAGCAGTTTTTTATCAACAGACACAACTAATGAAAAACTGTTTTTT

d_call: .
clone_size: .
j_call: TRBJ1-1
cdr3_length: 13
v_call: TRBV7-2
cdr3_aa: CASSSGLRTEAFF
cdr3_nt: TGTGCCAGCAGCTCGGGACTCCGCACTGAAGCTTTCTTT

d_call: TRBD2
clone_size: few
j_call: TRBJ2-7
cdr3_length: 15
v_call: TRBV4-1
cdr3_aa: CASSPVWGGAYEQYF
cdr3_nt: TGCGCCAGCAGCCCGGTTTGGGGGGGGGCCTACGAGCAGTACTTC

d_call: .
clone_size: .
j_call: TRBJ2-3
cdr3_length: 16
v_call: TRBV28
cdr3_aa: CASSSLGGRLADTQYF
cdr3_nt: TGTGCCAGCAGTTCCCTCGGGGGGCGGCTCGCAGATACGCAGTATTTT

d_call: TRBD1
clone_size: .
j_call: TRBJ2-1
cdr3_length: 14
v_call: TRBV6-6
cdr3_aa: CASSGTGDGYEQFF
cdr3_nt: TGTGCCAGCAGTGGGACAGGGGATGGTTATGAGCAGTTCTTC

d_call: .
clone_size: .
j_call: TRBJ2-7
cdr3_length: 15
v_call: TRBV14
cdr3_aa: CASSLGDGSTDEQYF
cdr3_nt: TGTGCCAGCAGCCTAGGGGACGGGAGTACGGACGAGCAGTACTTC

d_call: .
clone_size: .
j_call: TRBJ1-2
cdr3_length: 15
v_call: TRBV7-2
cdr3_aa: CASSPDGGANYGYTF
cdr3_nt: TGTGCCAGCAGCCCCGACGGAGGGGCTAACTATGGCTACACCTTC

d_call: TRBD1
clone_size: few
j_call: TRBJ1-5
cdr3_length: 15
v_call: TRBV4-2
cdr3_aa: CASSENRGFDQPQHF
cdr3_nt: TGTGCCAGCAGTGAAAACAGGGGCTTTGATCAGCCCCAGCATTTT

d_call: .
clone_size: .
j_call: TRBJ2-7
cdr3_length: 12
v_call: TRBV29-1
cdr3_aa: CSATQGIYEQYF
cdr3_nt: TGCAGCGCAACCCAGGGGATCTACGAGCAGTACTTC

d_call: .
clone_size: .
j_call: TRBJ2-2
cdr3_length: 14
v_call: TRBV30
cdr3_aa: CAWSNFRGTGELFF
cdr3_nt: TGTGCCTGGAGTAATTTTAGGGGGACCGGGGAGCTGTTTTTT

d_call: TRBD1
clone_size: .
j_call: TRBJ2-3
cdr3_length: 15
v_call: TRBV7-2
cdr3_aa: CASSPTGGGLDTQYF
cdr3_nt: TGTGCCAGCAGCCCGACAGGGGGGGGACTGGATACGCAGTATTTT

d_call: .
clone_size: .
j_call: TRBJ2-2
cdr3_length: 10
v_call: TRBV10-3
cdr3_aa: CATGREELFF
cdr3_nt: TGTGCCACCGGGAGAGAGGAGCTGTTTTTT

d_call: .
clone_size: .
j_call: TRBJ2-7
cdr3_length: 14
v_call: TRBV27
cdr3_aa: CASSLRGLVHEQYF
cdr3_nt: TGTGCCAGCAGTCTCCGAGGGCTAGTCCACGAGCAGTACTTC

d_call: TRBD1
clone_size: .
j_call: TRBJ1-2
cdr3_length: 14
v_call: TRBV19
cdr3_aa: CASSSQGAVYGYTF
cdr3_nt: TGTGCCAGTAGCTCCCAGGGGGCGGTCTATGGCTACACCTTC

d_call: .
clone_size: .
j_call: TRBJ2-7
cdr3_length: 15
v_call: TRBV7-9
cdr3_aa: CASSLERASSYEQYF
cdr3_nt: TGTGCCAGCAGCTTAGAGCGGGCGAGCTCCTACGAGCAGTACTTC

d_call: TRBD2
clone_size: hyperexpanded
j_call: TRBJ2-3
cdr3_length: 14
v_call: TRBV19
cdr3_aa: CASSRTSGADTQYF
cdr3_nt: TGTGCCAGTAGTCGGACTAGCGGGGCAGATACGCAGTATTTT

d_call: .
clone_size: few
j_call: TRBJ1-1
cdr3_length: 14
v_call: TRBV5-6
cdr3_aa: CASSLAQENTEAFF
cdr3_nt: TGTGCCAGCAGCTTGGCGCAGGAAAACACTGAAGCTTTCTTT

d_call: TRBD1
clone_size: medium-sized
j_call: TRBJ1-5
cdr3_length: 15
v_call: TRBV6-1
cdr3_aa: CASSENRGFDQPQHF
cdr3_nt: TGTGCCAGCAGTGAAAACAGGGGCTTTGATCAGCCCCAGCATTTT

d_call: TRBD2
clone_size: once
j_call: TRBJ2-1
cdr3_length: 16
v_call: TRBV7-6
cdr3_aa: CASSKIAGGASEEQFF
cdr3_nt: TGTGCCAGCAGCAAAATAGCGGGAGGGGCCTCAGAGGAGCAGTTCTTC

d_call: TRBD1
clone_size: .
j_call: TRBJ1-1
cdr3_length: 17
v_call: TRBV7-8
cdr3_aa: CASSVPGQGALNTEAFF
cdr3_nt: TGTGCCAGCAGCGTACCGGGACAGGGGGCCCTGAACACTGAAGCTTTCTTT

d_call: .
clone_size: few
j_call: TRBJ1-1
cdr3_length: 15
v_call: TRBV6-4
cdr3_aa: CASSDSRGVNTEAFF
cdr3_nt: TGTGCCAGCAGTGACTCCCGGGGGGTGAACACTGAAGCTTTCTTT

d_call: TRBD1
clone_size: .
j_call: TRBJ1-5
cdr3_length: 15
v_call: TRBV15
cdr3_aa: CATSRSWTGDQPQHF
cdr3_nt: TGTGCCACCAGCAGGTCCTGGACAGGGGATCAGCCCCAGCATTTT

d_call: .
clone_size: .
j_call: TRBJ2-3
cdr3_length: 13
v_call: TRBV7-8
cdr3_aa: CASSLGPFDTQYF
cdr3_nt: TGTGCCAGCAGCTTAGGGCCTTTTGATACGCAGTATTTT

d_call: .
clone_size: .
j_call: TRBJ2-5
cdr3_length: 15
v_call: TRBV6-1
cdr3_aa: CASSEESQALETQYF
cdr3_nt: TGTGCCAGCAGTGAAGAGAGCCAGGCCCTGGAGACCCAGTACTTC

d_call: .
clone_size: once
j_call: TRBJ2-7
cdr3_length: 16
v_call: TRBV5-5
cdr3_aa: CASSLEFPQTPYEQYF
cdr3_nt: TGTGCCAGCAGCTTGGAATTCCCGCAGACACCCTACGAGCAGTACTTC

d_call: .
clone_size: .
j_call: TRBJ2-3
cdr3_length: 15
v_call: TRBV4-3
cdr3_aa: CASSPQGSGTDTQYF
cdr3_nt: TGCGCCAGCAGCCCGCAGGGGTCCGGCACAGATACGCAGTATTTT

d_call: .
clone_size: .
j_call: TRBJ1-2
cdr3_length: 11
v_call: TRBV10-3
cdr3_aa: CAINTGYGYTF
cdr3_nt: TGTGCCATCAACACAGGGTATGGCTACACCTTC

d_call: .
clone_size: few
j_call: TRBJ1-1
cdr3_length: 12
v_call: TRBV19
cdr3_aa: CASSQGNTEAFF
cdr3_nt: TGTGCCAGTAGTCAGGGGAACACTGAAGCTTTCTTT

d_call: TRBD2
clone_size: .
j_call: TRBJ2-1
cdr3_length: 15
v_call: TRBV6-1
cdr3_aa: CASIDTSGRAYEQFF
cdr3_nt: TGTGCCAGCATTGATACTAGCGGGAGGGCCTATGAGCAGTTCTTC

d_call: .
clone_size: .
j_call: TRBJ1-2
cdr3_length: 14
v_call: TRBV28
cdr3_aa: CASSLLSGNYGYTF
cdr3_nt: TGTGCCAGCAGTTTATTATCAGGGAACTATGGCTACACCTTC

d_call: TRBD1
clone_size: .
j_call: TRBJ1-1
cdr3_length: 13
v_call: TRBV12-5
cdr3_aa: CASGTGGNTEAFF
cdr3_nt: TGTGCTAGTGGAACAGGGGGAAACACTGAAGCTTTCTTT

d_call: .
clone_size: .
j_call: TRBJ1-6
cdr3_length: 17
v_call: TRBV4-1
cdr3_aa: CASSQDAGGARNSPLHF
cdr3_nt: TGCGCCAGCAGCCAAGATGCGGGGGGCGCGCGTAATTCACCCCTCCACTTT

d_call: TRBD2
clone_size: .
j_call: TRBJ2-7
cdr3_length: 13
v_call: TRBV19
cdr3_aa: CASSTAGGGEQYF
cdr3_nt: TGTGCCAGTAGTACCGCGGGAGGGGGCGAGCAGTACTTC

d_call: .
clone_size: few
j_call: TRBJ1-1
cdr3_length: 16
v_call: TRBV10-3
cdr3_aa: CAISDWGGRSGTEAFF
cdr3_nt: TGTGCCATCAGCGATTGGGGGGGTCGGTCGGGCACTGAAGCTTTCTTT